A selection of T cell receptor beta chains follows, all from one sample in a study of blood T cell repertoires in COVID-19. The protocol was immunoSEQ multiplex PCR, while the TCRdb copy is restricted to in-frame clones and leaves out a portion. The sample includes 200,000 to 250,000 clones, 75% to 85% of them seen just once. The sample taken for sequencing was peripheral blood. These receptor sequences come from a human donor in a cohort sampled during active COVID-19. Both conserved end residues are part of each CDR3. The D gene is left open where the match is weak. Size tells how often a clone was seen (once, few, many) or the class of an expanded clone, and some rows leave it out.

J | D | size | V | CDR3 | DNA
TRBJ2-1 | NA | NA | TRBV7-2 | CASSLAVSGSAQFF | TGTGCCAGCAGCTTAGCCGTTTCGGGGAGCGCGCAGTTCTTC
TRBJ2-3 | TRBD1 | NA | TRBV7-9 | CASSLATGGTDTQYF | TGTGCCAGCAGCTTAGCAACAGGGGGCACAGATACGCAGTATTTT
TRBJ2-2 | TRBD2 | NA | TRBV9 | CASSFSGSGVAGELFF | TGTGCCAGCAGCTTTAGCGGGAGTGGAGTAGCCGGGGAGCTGTTTTTT
TRBJ1-4 | NA | NA | TRBV7-6 | CASSPGGGWIDEKLFF | TGTGCCAGCAGCCCCGGGGGAGGGTGGATTGATGAAAAACTGTTTTTT
TRBJ2-3 | TRBD2 | NA | TRBV15 | CATSPQRLAGGKDTQYF | TGTGCCACCAGCCCACAGCGACTAGCGGGGGGGAAGGATACGCAGTATTTT
TRBJ2-3 | TRBD1 | NA | TRBV10-3 | CATLDRGGTDTQYF | TGTGCCACCCTGGACAGGGGAGGGACAGATACGCAGTATTTT
TRBJ2-2 | TRBD1 | NA | TRBV7-6 | CASSLDSGTGGSGELFF | TGTGCCAGCAGCTTAGACTCCGGGACAGGGGGCTCCGGGGAGCTGTTTTTT
TRBJ1-4 | NA | once | TRBV5-6 | CASSLGRGYEKLFF | TGTGCCAGCAGCTTGGGCAGGGGTTACGAAAAACTGTTTTTT
TRBJ2-7 | NA | NA | TRBV28 | CASSLPPGTPYEQYF | TGTGCCAGCAGTTTGCCGCCCGGGACACCTTACGAGCAGTACTTC
TRBJ2-1 | TRBD2 | NA | TRBV11-2 | CASSTGRGAREQFF | TGTGCCAGCAGCACTGGGCGGGGGGCTCGAGAGCAGTTCTTC
TRBJ1-1 | TRBD1 | NA | TRBV5-1 | CASSLGQGNRNTEAFF | TGCGCCAGCAGCTTGGGACAGGGGAACAGGAACACTGAAGCTTTCTTT
TRBJ1-2 | TRBD1 | NA | TRBV30 | CAWGRDRPYGYTF | TGTGCCTGGGGTAGGGACAGACCATATGGCTACACCTTC
TRBJ1-2 | NA | NA | TRBV5-4 | CASSAVRGFNYGYTF | TGTGCCAGCAGCGCGGTCAGGGGCTTCAACTATGGCTACACCTTC
TRBJ2-1 | NA | NA | TRBV4-2 | CASSQVTPTSGSSSYNEQFF | TGTGCCAGCAGCCAAGTAACCCCCACATCGGGGAGTAGCTCCTACAATGAGCAGTTCTTC
TRBJ1-4 | TRBD1 | NA | TRBV7-2 | CASSRDRANEKLFF | TGTGCCAGCAGCCGGGACAGAGCTAATGAAAAACTGTTTTTT
TRBJ2-2 | TRBD1 | once | TRBV7-9 | CASGDRGRTGELFF | TGTGCCAGCGGGGACAGGGGGCGGACCGGGGAGCTGTTTTTT
TRBJ1-4 | TRBD1 | NA | TRBV28 | CASSKDRGLATNEKLFF | TGTGCCAGCAGTAAGGACAGGGGGCTCGCAACTAATGAAAAACTGTTTTTT
TRBJ2-7 | TRBD2 | NA | TRBV27 | CASSLQELAGSSYEQYF | TGTGCCAGCAGTTTGCAAGAACTAGCGGGTAGCTCCTACGAGCAGTACTTC
TRBJ2-1 | NA | NA | TRBV9 | CASSVGPRGNEQFF | TGTGCCAGCAGCGTAGGGCCAAGAGGCAATGAGCAGTTCTTC
TRBJ2-3 | TRBD1 | NA | TRBV10-3 | CAISLRGPADTQYF | TGTGCCATCAGCCTCAGGGGGCCCGCAGATACGCAGTATTTT
TRBJ2-7 | NA | NA | TRBV10-2 | CASSGSSASESYEQYF | TGCGCCAGCAGTGGATCTTCGGCTAGCGAGTCCTACGAGCAGTACTTC
TRBJ1-6 | NA | NA | TRBV6-5 | CASSYPHGGRNSPLHF | TGTGCCAGCAGTTACCCCCACGGGGGGAGAAACTCACCCCTCCACTTT
TRBJ1-4 | TRBD1 | NA | TRBV3-1/TRBV3-2 | CASSPELAGQGPGNEKLFF | TGTGCCAGCAGCCCCGAATTGGCGGGACAGGGGCCCGGTAATGAAAAACTGTTTTTT
TRBJ1-5 | NA | NA | TRBV6-5 | CASSSRFGPQHF | TGTGCCAGCAGTTCTCGGTTCGGGCCCCAGCATTTT
TRBJ2-2 | NA | NA | TRBV6-5 | CASSYSAGWRSGELFF | TGTGCCAGCAGTTACTCTGCAGGGTGGAGATCCGGGGAGCTGTTTTTT
TRBJ1-2 | NA | NA | TRBV18 | CASSPQGLGYGYTF | TGTGCCAGCTCACCACAGGGGCTGGGGTATGGCTACACCTTC
TRBJ2-1 | TRBD2 | NA | TRBV2 | CASSGGLAGGEQFF | TGTGCCAGCAGTGGAGGACTAGCGGGGGGTGAGCAGTTCTTC
TRBJ1-1 | NA | NA | TRBV5-4 | CASSSGGRNTEAFF | TGTGCCAGCAGCTCCGGAGGCAGGAACACTGAAGCTTTCTTT
TRBJ2-7 | TRBD2 | few | TRBV6-5 | CASSPGGVNGEQYF | TGTGCCAGCAGTCCCGGGGGGGTAAATGGCGAGCAGTACTTC
TRBJ2-1 | NA | NA | TRBV15 | CATSRVRDEQFF | TGTGCCACCAGCAGAGTACGCGATGAGCAGTTCTTC
TRBJ1-3 | TRBD1 | NA | TRBV7-7 | CASSLGRTGGNTIYF | TGTGCTAGCAGCTTAGGACGGACAGGGGGAAACACCATATATTTT
TRBJ1-1 | NA | once | TRBV10-3 | CAISTREVQNTEAFF | TGTGCCATCAGTACCCGGGAGGTTCAGAACACTGAAGCTTTCTTT
TRBJ2-7 | TRBD2 | NA | TRBV28 | CASSLRGRVTYEQYF | TGTGCCAGCAGTTTACGCGGGAGAGTAACCTACGAGCAGTACTTC
TRBJ2-5 | TRBD1 | NA | TRBV5-4 | CASSPRDRIQETQYF | TGTGCCAGCAGCCCCCGGGACAGGATTCAAGAGACCCAGTACTTC
TRBJ1-2 | NA | NA | TRBV5-4 | CASSPRTATDYGYTF | TGTGCCAGCAGCCCTCGGACAGCCACCGACTATGGCTACACCTTC
TRBJ2-5 | NA | NA | TRBV11-2 | CASSFGTGAQETQYF | TGTGCCAGCAGCTTCGGGACTGGCGCACAAGAGACCCAGTACTTC
TRBJ2-2 | TRBD2 | NA | TRBV6-6 | CASSYVSGREYGELFF | TGTGCCAGCAGTTACGTTAGCGGGAGGGAATACGGGGAGCTGTTTTTT
TRBJ2-7 | NA | NA | TRBV18 | CASSPETGSYEQYF | TGTGCCAGCTCACCTGAGACAGGATCCTACGAGCAGTACTTC
TRBJ1-4 | NA | NA | TRBV3-1/TRBV3-2 | CASSQEGAATNEKLFF | TGTGCCAGCAGCCAGGAGGGAGCTGCAACTAATGAAAAACTGTTTTTT
TRBJ1-1 | NA | NA | TRBV7-2 | CASSPPSGRGAFF | TGTGCCAGCAGCCCCCCCTCGGGCAGGGGAGCTTTCTTT
TRBJ1-6 | TRBD1 | NA | TRBV7-9 | CASSSGTVNSPLHF | TGTGCCAGCAGTTCCGGGACAGTAAATTCACCCCTCCACTTT
TRBJ1-6 | TRBD1 | NA | TRBV4-2 | CASSQTDRPDSPLHF | TGTGCCAGCAGCCAGACGGACAGGCCGGATTCACCCCTCCACTTT
TRBJ2-3 | NA | NA | TRBV15 | CATSRDIVGRTRTDTQYF | TGTGCCACCAGCAGAGATATAGTAGGGAGGACGCGCACAGATACGCAGTATTTT
TRBJ1-3 | NA | NA | TRBV11-2 | CASSLQVAGNTIYF | TGTGCCAGCAGCTTACAGGTGGCTGGAAACACCATATATTTT
TRBJ2-3 | TRBD2 | NA | TRBV6-5 | CAIDTSENTDTQYF | TGTGCCATCGATACTAGCGAAAACACAGATACGCAGTATTTT
TRBJ2-1 | TRBD2 | NA | TRBV5-1 | CASSSLAGSYNEQFF | TGCGCCAGCAGCTCCCTAGCGGGATCCTACAATGAGCAGTTCTTC